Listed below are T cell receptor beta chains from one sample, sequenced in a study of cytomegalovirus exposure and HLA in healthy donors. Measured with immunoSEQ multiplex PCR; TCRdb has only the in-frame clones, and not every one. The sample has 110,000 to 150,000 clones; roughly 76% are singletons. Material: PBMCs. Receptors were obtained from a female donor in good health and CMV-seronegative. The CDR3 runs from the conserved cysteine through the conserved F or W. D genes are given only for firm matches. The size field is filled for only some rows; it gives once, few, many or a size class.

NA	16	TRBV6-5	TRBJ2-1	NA	CASSYRVGNGKPEQFF	TGTGCCAGCAGTTACAGGGTTGGTAACGGGAAGCCTGAGCAGTTCTTC
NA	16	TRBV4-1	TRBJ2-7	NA	CASSQDPQEGAGEQYF	TGCGCCAGCAGCCAAGATCCCCAGGAGGGGGCGGGGGAGCAGTACTTC
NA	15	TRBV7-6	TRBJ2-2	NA	CASSFPWETGGELFF	TGTGCCAGCAGCTTTCCCTGGGAGACAGGCGGGGAGCTGTTTTTT
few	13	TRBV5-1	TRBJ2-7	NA	CASSPDNSYEQYF	TGCGCCAGCAGCCCCGACAACTCCTACGAGCAGTACTTC
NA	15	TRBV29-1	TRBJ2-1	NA	CSASGPAGHYNEQFF	TGCAGCGCCTCCGGACCGGCGGGGCACTACAATGAGCAGTTCTTC
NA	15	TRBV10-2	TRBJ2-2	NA	CASADSPKNTGELFF	TGCGCCAGCGCGGACAGCCCTAAGAACACCGGGGAGCTGTTTTTT
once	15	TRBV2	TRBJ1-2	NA	CASSEEAGPNYGYTF	TGTGCCAGCAGTGAAGAGGCAGGGCCAAACTATGGCTACACCTTC
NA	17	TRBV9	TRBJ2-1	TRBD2	CASSVAGGLAVYNEQFF	TGTGCCAGCAGCGTAGCTGGAGGACTAGCGGTCTACAATGAGCAGTTCTTC
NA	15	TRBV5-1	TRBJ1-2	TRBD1	CASSLGADRGRGYTF	TGCGCCAGCAGCTTGGGAGCGGACAGGGGAAGAGGCTACACCTTC
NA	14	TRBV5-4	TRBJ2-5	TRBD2	CASSLASGRETQYF	TGTGCCAGCAGCTTGGCTAGCGGGAGGGAGACCCAGTACTTC
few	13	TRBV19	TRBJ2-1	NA	CASSIWQGDEQFF	TGTGCCAGTAGTATCTGGCAGGGCGATGAGCAGTTCTTC
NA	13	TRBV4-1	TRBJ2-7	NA	CASSHSSGYEQYF	TGCGCCAGCAGCCATTCCTCGGGTTACGAGCAGTACTTC
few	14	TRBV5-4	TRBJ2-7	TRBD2	CASSPGTSWDEQYF	TGTGCCAGCAGCCCCGGGACTAGTTGGGACGAGCAGTACTTC
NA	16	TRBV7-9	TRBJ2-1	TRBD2	CASSLSGGSSYNEQFF	TGTGCCAGCAGCTTATCCGGCGGGAGCTCCTACAATGAGCAGTTCTTC
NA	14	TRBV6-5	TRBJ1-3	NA	CASSYLGPGNTIYF	TGTGCCAGCAGTTACTTGGGCCCTGGAAACACCATATATTTT
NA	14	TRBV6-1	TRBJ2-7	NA	CASITSGTLGEQYF	TGTGCCAGCATCACCTCCGGGACTCTTGGGGAGCAGTACTTC
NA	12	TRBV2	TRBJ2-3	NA	CASSESADTQYF	TGTGCCAGCAGTGAAAGCGCAGATACGCAGTATTTT
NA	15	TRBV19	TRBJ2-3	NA	CASTYSGGSTDTQYF	TGTGCCAGTACCTATAGTGGGGGGAGCACAGATACGCAGTATTTT
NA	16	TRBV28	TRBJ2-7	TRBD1	CASSFRTGQGPPTQYF	TGTGCCAGCAGTTTTCGGACAGGGCAAGGACCCCCCACGCAGTACTTC
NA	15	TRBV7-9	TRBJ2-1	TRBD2	CASSPGTSGYNEQFF	TGTGCCAGCAGCCCCGGGACTAGCGGATACAATGAGCAGTTCTTC
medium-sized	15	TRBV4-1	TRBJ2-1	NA	CASSQVTPSYNEQFF	TGCGCCAGCAGCCAAGTGACTCCCTCCTACAATGAGCAGTTCTTC
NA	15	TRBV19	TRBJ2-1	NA	CASSIRSRGYNEQFF	TGTGCCAGTAGTATCAGGTCAAGGGGCTACAATGAGCAGTTCTTC
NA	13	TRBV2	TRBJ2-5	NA	CASSEGVRETQYF	TGTGCCAGCAGTGAAGGGGTCAGGGAGACCCAGTACTTC
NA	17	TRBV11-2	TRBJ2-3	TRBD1	CASNLKGTGLSTDTQYF	TGTGCCAGCAACTTGAAGGGGACAGGGCTAAGCACAGATACGCAGTATTTT
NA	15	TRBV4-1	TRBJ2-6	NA	CASRSGGSGANVLTF	TGCGCCAGCAGAAGTGGGGGGTCTGGGGCCAACGTCCTGACTTTC
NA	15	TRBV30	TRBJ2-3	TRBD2	CAWSVLTSGRDTQYF	TGTGCCTGGAGTGTACTAACTAGCGGGAGGGATACGCAGTATTTT
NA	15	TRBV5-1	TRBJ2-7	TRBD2	CASSAGPAGGLEQYF	TGCGCCAGCAGCGCAGGGCCAGCGGGAGGACTCGAGCAGTACTTC
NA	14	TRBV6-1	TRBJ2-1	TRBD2	CASSVTSGYGEQFF	TGTGCCAGCAGTGTGACTAGCGGGTACGGGGAGCAGTTCTTC
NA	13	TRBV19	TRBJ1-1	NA	CASSIQGNTEAFF	TGTGCCAGTAGTATCCAGGGGAACACTGAAGCTTTCTTT
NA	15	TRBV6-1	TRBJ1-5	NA	CASSVRLLSNQPQHF	TGTGCCAGCAGTGTTCGACTCCTTAGCAATCAGCCCCAGCATTTT
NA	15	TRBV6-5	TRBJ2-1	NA	CASSPQGAVYNEQFF	TGTGCCAGCAGCCCCCAAGGGGCGGTCTACAATGAGCAGTTCTTC
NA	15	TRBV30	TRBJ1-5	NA	CAWSDGKYSNQPQHF	TGTGCCTGGAGTGACGGGAAATATAGCAATCAGCCCCAGCATTTT
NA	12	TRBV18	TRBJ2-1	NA	CASSSTRSEQFF	TGTGCCAGCTCATCGACTAGGAGTGAGCAGTTCTTC